The 16 T cell receptor beta chains presented below share a single source sample, sequenced in a study of preoperative IRX-2 immunotherapy in early breast cancer. Documented treatment: preoperative locoregional IRX-2 cytokine immunotherapy. Sequencing used immunoSEQ multiplex PCR; TCRdb keeps in-frame clones, though not all of them. The data hold about 98,000 clones, with roughly 85% observed a single time. The sample consisted of tumor tissue, taken after IRX-2 immunotherapy. Receptor source: a human donor with breast cancer.

This clone was seen a few times. The chain uses TRBV11-3 and TRBJ1-2; perhaps TRBD1 as D (6 bases). V lost 3 bases, J lost 2 bases, and 19 bases lay in between. The germline V gene has CDR1 SGHNT and CDR2 YENEEA. The CDR3 extends over 17 amino acids. The CDR3 here is CASSLVIGRGMNYGYTF. CDR3 sequence (DNA): TGTGCCAGCAGCTTGGTGATCGGCAGGGGTATGAACTATGGCTACACCTTC.

About this clone: The germline gene is not matched at one end of the junction; a read error may be the cause. The chain uses TRBV27 and TRBJ2-2, with 13 bases identical to TRBD2. This CDR3 has 18 amino acids. Per germline, CDR1 MNHEY and CDR2 SMNVEV (reference sequence). The CDR3 is CATSDQSTSGGQAGELFF. The DNA for the CDR3 is TGTGCCACCAGTGACCAATCGACTAGCGGGGGGCAGGCCGGGGAGCTGTTTTTT.

For the CDR3, the DNA is TGTGCCAGCAGCCTACTTCACGAAAGCTCCTACGAGCAGTACTTC. As protein: CASSLLHESSYEQYF. The rearrangement links TRBV6-8 to TRBJ2-7; D ambiguous. CDR3 size: 15 residues. Germline V lookup: CDR1 MNHGY, CDR2 SAAAGT. Deletions cut 6 bases from V and 0 bases from J, with 15 bases between.

This chain connects TRBV6-8 to TRBJ2-1, with D unresolved. V was trimmed by 1 base and J by 0 bases, leaving 10 bases between them. The CDR3 has 16 residues. Germline-derived CDR1 and CDR2 are MNHGY and SAAAGT. In DNA, the CDR3 is TGTGCCAGCAGTTACTTCAGCGCCGGCTCCTACAATGAGCAGTTCTTC. The encoded protein is CASSYFSAGSYNEQFF.

The rearrangement uses TRBV18 and TRBJ2-1; possibly TRBD2 for D (5 bases). The germline gives CDR1 KGHSH, CDR2 LQKENI. This CDR3 is built from 13 residues. V was pared by 3 bases and J by 10 bases, with 13 bases between. The CDR3 region is CASSPTTHHEQFF. The CDR3, as DNA: TGTGCCAGCTCACCGACTACCCACCACGAGCAGTTCTTC. The full variable domain, completed using reference TRBV18 and TRBJ2-1, is NAGVMQNPRHLVRRRGQEARLRCSPMKGHSHVYWYRQLPEEGLKFMVYLQKENIIDESGMPKERFSAEFPKEGPSILRIQQVVRGDSAAYFCASSPTTHHEQFFGPGTRLTVL.

V is TRBV28 and J is TRBJ1-2; D ambiguous. Germline lookup yields CDR1 MDHEN and CDR2 SYDVKM. The CDR3 has 14 amino acids. The germline V and J ends were trimmed by 3 bases and 7 bases, with 15 bases remaining between them. DNA for the CDR3: TGTGCCAGCAGTTTCCGTCGCATTATTAGTGGCTACACCTTC. As protein: CASSFRRIISGYTF.

The V and J genes are TRBV25-1 and TRBJ1-1; the D is unclear. There are 14 residues in the CDR3. Trimming shortened V by 0 bases and J by 2 bases, and 7 bases separated the two germline ends. In germline, CDR1 is MGHDK, CDR2 SYGVNS. CDR3: CASSEYGVNTEAFF. CDR3 DNA sequence: TGTGCCAGCAGTGAATATGGAGTTAACACTGAAGCTTTCTTT.

This clone was seen a single time. The chain's CDR3 is CASRPSGTTNEKLFF. Here the CDR3 DNA reads TGTGCCAGCAGGCCGTCAGGGACAACTAATGAAAAACTGTTTTTT. This chain connects TRBV7-4 to TRBJ1-4; D is possibly TRBD1 (5 bases). CDR1 is SGHVT, CDR2 SQSDAQ, per germline. The V and J ends lost 6 bases and 0 bases respectively, with 11 bases between them. The CDR3 has 15 residues.

The chain carries TRBV5-1 and TRBJ1-4, with TRBD1 as a possible D gene (5 bases). Trimming took 3 bases from V and 7 from J, leaving 19 bases between them. The CDR3 sequence is 16 residues long. The germline V gene encodes CDR1 SGHRS and CDR2 YFSETQ. The CDR3 nucleotides are TGCGCCAGCAGCTATCAGGGCTCAGGGACGGGTGAAAAACTGTTTTTT. This encodes CASSYQGSGTGEKLFF. Variable domain in full (rest from reference TRBV5-1 and TRBJ1-4): KAGVTQTPRYLIKTRGQQVTLSCSPISGHRSVSWYQQTPGQGLQFLFEYFSETQRNKGNFPGRFSGRQFSNSRSEMNVSTLELGDSALYLCASSYQGSGTGEKLFFGSGTQLSVL.

The chain uses TRBV5-1 and TRBJ2-5; the D gene is possibly TRBD2 (10 bases). CDR1 and CDR2 (germline): SGHRS, YFSETQ. This CDR3 has 16 residues. The V end lost 2 bases, the J end lost 5 bases, and 19 bases lay between the germline ends. CDR3 amino acids: CASSLQGASGSETQYF. CDR3 DNA: TGCGCCAGCAGCTTACAGGGGGCTAGCGGGAGCGAGACCCAGTACTTC.

This clone occurred once. The chain combines TRBV19 with TRBJ1-1; the D gene is possibly TRBD1 (5 bases). The V gene lost 6 bases and the J gene lost 1 base, with 18 bases spanning the gap. The CDR3 is made up of 16 amino acids. In germline, CDR1 is LNHDA, CDR2 SQIVND (reference sequence). CDR3 sequence (DNA): TGTGCCAGTAGCCCATTCGGCAGGGTGGAGAACACTGAAGCTTTCTTT. Translating it yields CASSPFGRVENTEAFF.

The gene calls are TRBV6-9 and TRBJ2-7, with D perhaps matching TRBD1 (5 bases). There are 12 residues in the CDR3. Trimming took off 10 bases at V and 1 base at J, with 11 bases between the two ends. The V gene's germline CDR1 is MNHGY and CDR2 SVAAGI. CDR3 DNA: TGTGCCACCTCGGACACTTCCTACGAGCAGTACTTC. Its translation is CATSDTSYEQYF.

This clone showed up just a few times. V and J are TRBV19 and TRBJ2-7; TRBD2 matches 8 bases. From germline, CDR1 is LNHDA and CDR2 SQIVND (reference sequence). Trimming cost V 9 bases and J 3 bases; bases outside gene matches: 13. The CDR3 has 15 residues. The CDR3 bases are TGTGCCAGCGGGCTCACGGGAGGGAGATTCTACGAGCAGTACTTC. This translates into CASGLTGGRFYEQYF.

The chain joins TRBV30 to TRBJ1-4; D not resolved. The V end was cut by 5 bases, the J end by 0 bases, with 13 bases between. CDR3 length equals 15 residues. Germline-derived CDR1 and CDR2 are GTSNPN and SVGIG (reference sequence). The CDR3 sequence is CAWSGGSATNEKLFF. CDR3 in DNA: TGTGCCTGGTCAGGAGGCTCTGCAACTAATGAAAAACTGTTTTTT.

The V call is TRBV5-1, the J call TRBJ1-2; 7 nucleotides line up with TRBD1. The trim removed 4 bases at V and 6 bases at J, leaving 9 bases unmatched. Germline CDR1 is SGHRS and CDR2 is YFSETQ. The CDR3 length is 14 residues. The CDR3: CASSLGGGQDGYTF. The CDR3 region has the DNA TGCGCCAGCAGCCTGGGGGGAGGACAGGATGGCTACACCTTC.

The chain uses TRBV6-8 and TRBJ2-7; D unclear. Trimming cost V 2 bases and J 3 bases, with 14 bases left between them. The V gene's germline CDR1 is MNHGY and CDR2 SAAAGT. CDR3 length: 15 residues. As DNA, the CDR3 is TGTGCCAGCAGTTACCCCCCGGTCCAGGACTACGAGCAGTACTTC. Translation: CASSYPPVQDYEQYF.